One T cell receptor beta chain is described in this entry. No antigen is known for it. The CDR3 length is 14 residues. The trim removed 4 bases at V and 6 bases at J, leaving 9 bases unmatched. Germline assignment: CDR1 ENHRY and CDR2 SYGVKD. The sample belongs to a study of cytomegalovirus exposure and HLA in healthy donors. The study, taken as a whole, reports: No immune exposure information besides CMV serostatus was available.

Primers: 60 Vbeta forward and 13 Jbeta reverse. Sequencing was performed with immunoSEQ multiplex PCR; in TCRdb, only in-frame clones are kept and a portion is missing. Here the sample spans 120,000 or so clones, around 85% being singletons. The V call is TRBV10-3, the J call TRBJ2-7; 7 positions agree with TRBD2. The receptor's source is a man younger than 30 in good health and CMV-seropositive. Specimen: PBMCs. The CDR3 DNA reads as TGTGCCATCAGTGCCCAACGAGGGGAGGGCGAGCAGTACTTC. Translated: CAISAQRGEGEQYF.